This T cell receptor beta chain was sequenced in a study of brain T cells in children with intractable seizures. Study results and caveats: HCMV serostatus was not known, and viral specificity came from CDR3 similarity only. Pre- and post-surgery blood differed in depth, so pre-surgery absences may be undersampling.

Generated by immunoSEQ multiplex PCR, the TCRdb table keeps only in-frame clones and is missing some. The sample has under 400,000 clones; over 85% are singletons. The time point is: blood from clinic visit 5 months post-surgery; TSC patient then seizure free. Sequencing was limited to surgery cases with top T cell transcript signatures in brain tissue. Patients received at least one anti-epileptic drug before surgery. On this clone itself: The target antigen is unknown.

The receptor was isolated from a boy under two years old with tuberous sclerosis and intractable seizures. The input for sequencing was peripheral blood, taken 4 to 5 months after surgery.

The CDR3 loop is CASSAASGSTSDTQYF. The CDR3 coding sequence is TGTGCCAGCAGCGCAGCTAGCGGGAGTACCTCAGATACGCAGTATTTT. The genes are TRBV11-1 and TRBJ2-3, with TRBD2 identical over 10 bases. The germline CDR1 and CDR2 sequences are SGHAT and FQDESV (reference sequence). The CDR3 consists of 16 residues. J was trimmed by 4 bases and V by 5 bases; bases with no gene match: 9. The full variable domain, in which reference TRBV11-1 and TRBJ2-3 provide the parts outside the CDR3, is EAEVAQSPRYKITEKSQAVAFWCDPISGHATLYWYRQILGQGPELLVQFQDESVVDDSQLPKDRFSAERLKGVDSTLKIQPAELGDSAMYLCASSAASGSTSDTQYFGPGTRLTVL.